Listed here are 13 T cell receptor beta chains from one sample, sequenced in a study of shared clonotypes between healthy human individuals. The protocol was immunoSEQ multiplex PCR, while the TCRdb copy is restricted to in-frame clones and leaves out a portion. The data contain about 2.1 million clones, 90% to 95% of them singletons. The naive CD8 subset, CD45RO-negative cells positively selected for CCR7, excluded terminally differentiated effector memory CD45RA+ cells. Material: naive CD8+ T cells from PBMCs. The receptors were sampled from a man in his late teens or twenties in good health. Some clones in this sample may be carry-over from other donors' samples.

This chain connects TRBV7-8 to TRBJ1-4, with unresolved D. From germline, CDR1 is SGHVS and CDR2 FQNEAQ. Trimming took off 4 bases at V and 8 bases at J, with 11 bases between the two ends. CDR3 size: 13 residues. The CDR3 DNA is TGTGCCAGCAGCTGGGTACCCGGCGAAAAACTGTTTTTT. This encodes CASSWVPGEKLFF.

V usage is TRBV19 and J usage is TRBJ1-2; no reliable D call. Trimming shortened V by 2 bases and J by 8 bases, and 15 bases separated the two germline ends. The CDR3 length is 14 residues. Per germline, CDR1 LNHDA and CDR2 SQIVND (reference sequence). The CDR3 nucleotides are TGTGCCAGTAGTATAATGAGGCAGGCCGACGGCTACACCTTC. Translated, it gives CASSIMRQADGYTF.

The chain combines TRBV7-9 with TRBJ2-5; the D gene is possibly TRBD2 (5 bases). CDR3 length: 13 residues. Germline CDR1 and CDR2: SEHNR and FQNEAQ (reference sequence). With 6 bases removed from V and 2 bases from J, the gap between germline ends came to 10 bases. For the CDR3, the DNA is TGTGCCAGCAGGTCCGGGATTCAAGAGACCCAGTACTTC. This codes for CASRSGIQETQYF.

V is TRBV4-1 and J is TRBJ1-5; TRBD1 matches at 8 bases. This CDR3 region has 16 residues. The V gene's germline CDR1 is MGHRA and CDR2 YSYEKL. After removal of 0 bases from V and 0 bases from J, the junction contained 1 base not matched to a gene. CDR3 region: CASSQEDRDSNQPQHF. In DNA form, the CDR3 reads TGCGCCAGCAGCCAAGAGGACAGGGATAGCAATCAGCCCCAGCATTTT.

V gene TRBV13 combines with J gene TRBJ2-7; 7 positions match TRBD1. Germline V gene lookup returns CDR1 PRHDT and CDR2 FYEKMQ (reference sequence). This CDR3 has 13 amino acids. J gave up 7 bases and V 5 bases, and 8 bases lay outside the gene matches. For the CDR3, the DNA is TGTGCCAGCAGCGATGGACAGGTTTTGGAGCAGTACTTC. Its protein is CASSDGQVLEQYF.

V gene TRBV28 combines with J gene TRBJ1-4, with no clear D. V lost 8 bases, J lost 6 bases, and 13 bases lay in between. This CDR3 contains 13 residues. Germline V CDR1 and CDR2: MDHEN, SYDVKM. The CDR3 here is CASRYLGDEKLFF. CDR3 sequence (DNA): TGTGCCAGCCGCTATCTCGGGGATGAAAAACTGTTTTTT.

The chain employs TRBV7-9 and TRBJ2-6; unclear D gene. The V end was cut by 3 bases, the J end by 4 bases, with 10 bases between. CDR1 SEHNR and CDR2 FQNEAQ come from the germline V gene (reference sequence). The CDR3 sequence is 15 residues long. This chain's CDR3 is CASSFPRSGANVLTF. In DNA form, the CDR3 reads TGTGCCAGCAGCTTCCCTCGGTCCGGGGCCAACGTCCTGACTTTC.

The chain employs TRBV10-3 and TRBJ1-1; D uncertain. The CDR3 length is 13 residues. CDR1 ENHRY and CDR2 SYGVKD come from the germline V gene. Deletions cut 3 bases from V and 6 bases from J, with 11 bases between. The CDR3 sequence: CAISESRASEAFF. The CDR3, as DNA: TGTGCCATCAGTGAATCCCGCGCCTCTGAAGCTTTCTTT.

The chain carries TRBV19 and TRBJ2-4; D may be TRBD2 (5 bases). The germline V gene has CDR1 LNHDA and CDR2 SQIVND (reference sequence). The V gene lost 7 bases and the J gene lost 0 bases, with 10 bases spanning the gap. The CDR3 runs to 14 residues. Here the CDR3 reads CASNDYLAKNIQYF. The CDR3 region has the DNA TGTGCCAGTAACGACTATCTAGCCAAAAACATTCAGTACTTC.

The chain employs TRBV5-6 and TRBJ1-1, with 7 bases fitting TRBD1. CDR1 and CDR2 (germline): SGHDT, YYEEEE. Losses at the gene ends were 4 bases for V and 1 base for J; bases not matched to a gene: 7. The CDR3 spans 15 residues. The CDR3 region has the DNA TGTGCCAGCAGCGTTCTTAACAGGGGGAACACTGAAGCTTTCTTT. It translates to CASSVLNRGNTEAFF.

On this clone: The same CDR3 also results from other DNA sequences found in this sample. CDR3 DNA: TGTGCCAGCAGCTCCCCGACTAGCGGGAGTTACGAGCAGTACTTC. It translates to CASSSPTSGSYEQYF. The rearrangement uses TRBV6-5 and TRBJ2-7, with 12 positions matching TRBD2. Per germline, CDR1 MNHEY and CDR2 SVGAGI. The CDR3 loop spans 15 amino acids. Losses at the gene ends were 6 bases for V and 4 bases for J; bases not matched to a gene: 7.

The chain recombines TRBV5-1 with TRBJ2-1, with D perhaps being TRBD1 or TRBD2 (5 bases each). This CDR3 is built from 14 residues. Looked up from germline, CDR1 is SGHRS and CDR2 is YFSETQ. V lost 5 bases and J 5 bases, leaving 14 bases between the germline ends. For the CDR3, the DNA is TGCGCCAGCAGGCCACCGGGACCCCACAATGAGCAGTTCTTC. Translating it yields CASRPPGPHNEQFF.

This clone was found a few times. The chain uses TRBV6-1 and TRBJ2-7; 7 nucleotides match TRBD2. Trimming cost V 4 bases and J 0 bases; bases outside gene matches: 3. The CDR3 extends over 14 amino acids. The germline V gene has CDR1 MNHNS and CDR2 SASEGT. The CDR3 sequence is CASSARGVSYEQYF. Here the CDR3 DNA reads TGTGCCAGCAGTGCCCGGGGGGTCTCCTACGAGCAGTACTTC.